Sequencing of this T cell receptor beta chain was carried out in a study of CD4 T cells in relation to SARS-CoV-2 and coronaviruses. Background on the study: ViraFEST: approximately eleven-day antigen culture of PBMCs, then TCR beta CDR3 sequencing. No peptide or an HIV-1 Nef peptide pool served as negative control.

CD4+ T cells from unexposed donors were obtained before the COVID-19 pandemic (2011-2018). The cells were cultured for approximately 10 days before CD4+ T cells were isolated. Cells permitting, SARS-CoV-2 S/N and four cold-coronavirus spikes were tested on unexposed-donor CD4+ T cells. Study-wide results and limits: Compared with monoreactive clones, crossreactive clones showed significantly weaker SARS-CoV-2 expansion.

Assay: immunoSEQ multiplex PCR; the TCRdb copy retains only in-frame clones and omits some. Of around 26,000 clones in the sample, 74% were seen once. This clone was counted only a few times. Its antigen remains unknown. This TCR derives from a human donor in good health. Sequencing was carried out using CD4+ T cells from PBMCs, cultured in vitro.

The CDR3 sequence is CASSERWGSNQPQHF. The CDR3 nucleotides are TGTGCCAGCAGTGAAAGATGGGGAAGCAATCAGCCCCAGCATTTT. The chain is built from TRBV2 and TRBJ1-5; D gene uncertain. V lost 2 bases and J lost 1, with 9 bases in between. CDR3 length: 15 amino acids. Per germline, CDR1 SNHLY and CDR2 FYNNEI.